One sample yielded the 12 T cell receptor beta chains listed below, sequenced in a study of T cell responses to AZD1222 COVID-19 vaccine. Sequenced by immunoSEQ multiplex PCR; TCRdb stores in-frame clones only, minus some. The sample holds more than 140,000 clones, around 92% seen once. The sequenced sample was peripheral blood, obtained on day 0 of AZD1222 vaccination. The receptor source for this set is an adult in good health.

This sequence joins TRBV2 and TRBJ1-4; unclear D gene. Germline-derived CDR1 and CDR2 are SNHLY and FYNNEI. V lost 8 bases to trimming and J lost 0 bases, with 28 bases between them. The length of the CDR3 is 20 residues. The CDR3 sequence: CASSNTQPYPTASTNEKLFF. CDR3 sequence (DNA): TGTGCCAGCTCAAACACTCAGCCCTACCCTACCGCTTCAACTAATGAAAAACTGTTTTTT.

The table lists this clone with a few counts. This rearrangement joins TRBV5-4 to TRBJ1-1; TRBD1 might be the D (6 bases). The CDR3 has 15 amino acids. From germline, CDR1 is SGHNT and CDR2 YYREEE (reference sequence). Trimming cost V 4 bases and J 0 bases, with 13 bases left between them. The CDR3 DNA reads TGTGCCAGCAGCCCCCAGAGGACAGTGAACACTGAAGCTTTCTTT. Amino acids: CASSPQRTVNTEAFF.

This sequence joins TRBV6-4 and TRBJ2-3; D remains ambiguous. CDR1 MRHNA and CDR2 SNTAGT come from the germline V gene. The V gene lost 0 bases and the J gene lost 1 base, with 8 bases spanning the gap. This CDR3 contains 15 residues. The CDR3 protein is CASSDSALGTDTQYF. The CDR3 coding sequence is TGTGCCAGCAGTGACTCGGCGCTTGGCACAGATACGCAGTATTTT.

V and J are TRBV6-5 and TRBJ1-1; maybe TRBD1 (6 bases). V was cut by 2 bases and J by 1 base, with 8 bases left in between. The CDR3 covers 14 residues. The germline gives CDR1 MNHEY, CDR2 SVGAGI. CDR3 loop: CASSYQGQNTEAFF. The CDR3, as DNA: TGTGCCAGCAGTTACCAGGGGCAGAACACTGAAGCTTTCTTT.

The rearrangement links TRBV6-5 to TRBJ2-7; TRBD2 matches at 12 bases. The junction had 4 bases not matched to a gene; V was cut back by 5 bases and J by 2 bases. CDR1 is MNHEY, CDR2 SVGAGI, per germline. The CDR3 sequence is 15 residues long. CDR3 protein: CASSPGLAGTYEQYF. CDR3 sequence (DNA): TGTGCCAGCAGTCCCGGACTAGCGGGAACCTACGAGCAGTACTTC.

V gene TRBV5-1 combines with J gene TRBJ1-1; 10 bases agree with TRBD1. CDR1 and CDR2 (germline): SGHRS, YFSETQ. J gave up 3 bases and V 3 bases, and 5 bases lay outside the gene matches. The CDR3 is 15 residues long. The CDR3 spells CASSWEGQGDTEAFF. CDR3 bases: TGCGCCAGCAGCTGGGAAGGACAGGGGGACACTGAAGCTTTCTTT.

Only a few counts were recorded for this clone. J is TRBJ2-7 and V is TRBV7-2, with 10 nucleotides matching TRBD2. The junction had 9 bases not matched to a gene; V was cut back by 6 bases and J by 7 bases. CDR3 length equals 14 residues. Germline V gives CDR1 SGHTA, CDR2 FQGNSA. The CDR3 loop reads CASRAAGLAVEQYF. The CDR3 DNA sequence: TGTGCCAGCAGAGCGGCCGGACTAGCGGTTGAGCAGTACTTC.

This chain joins TRBV30 and TRBJ1-1; D is unclear. The germline CDR1 and CDR2 sequences are GTSNPN and SVGIG (reference sequence). The CDR3 covers 19 residues. Trimming shortened V by 3 bases and J by 1 base, and 27 bases separated the two germline ends. The CDR3 here is CAWRGSGRAFWRRNTEAFF. CDR3 nucleotide sequence: TGTGCCTGGAGAGGGTCCGGGAGGGCCTTTTGGCGTAGGAACACTGAAGCTTTCTTT.

The chain recombines TRBV2 with TRBJ1-4; D may be TRBD1 (6 bases). This CDR3 region has 15 residues. Germline V lookup: CDR1 SNHLY, CDR2 FYNNEI. Trimming removed 6 bases from V and 0 bases from J, with 11 bases in between. CDR3 amino acids: CASRTGDATNEKLFF. The DNA for the CDR3 is TGTGCCAGCAGGACAGGAGACGCAACTAATGAAAAACTGTTTTTT. Full variable domain (remainder filled in from reference TRBV2 and TRBJ1-4): EPEVTQTPSHQVTQMGQEVILRCVPISNHLYFYWYRQILGQKVEFLVSFYNNEISEKSEIFDDQFSVERPDGSNFTLKIRSTKLEDSAMYFCASRTGDATNEKLFFGSGTQLSVL.

The chain uses TRBV5-6 and TRBJ2-3; D not certain. CDR1 is SGHDT and CDR2 is YYEEEE in the germline V gene. Trimming stripped 1 base from V and 1 base from J, with 10 bases between. The CDR3 extends over 15 amino acids. The CDR3 is CASSLFWSGTDTQYF. In DNA form, the CDR3 reads TGTGCCAGCAGCTTGTTTTGGAGCGGCACAGATACGCAGTATTTT.

The chain combines TRBV5-4 with TRBJ2-3; D is ambiguous. The CDR3 is 15 amino acids. Germline values: CDR1 SGHNT, CDR2 YYREEE (reference sequence). Trimming pared 0 bases from V and 2 bases from J, leaving 10 bases between. The CDR3 DNA is TGTGCCAGCAGCTTGGACTTCCCTAACACAGATACGCAGTATTTT. Protein product: CASSLDFPNTDTQYF.

The chain combines TRBV7-2 with TRBJ2-3, with D possibly matching TRBD1 (6 bases). The CDR3 is made up of 14 amino acids. Trimming took off 3 bases at V and 2 bases at J, with 9 bases between the two ends. The germline gives CDR1 SGHTA, CDR2 FQGNSA. The CDR3 sequence is CASSLGHPTDTQYF. The CDR3 DNA reads TGTGCCAGCAGCTTGGGACACCCCACAGATACGCAGTATTTT.